This T cell receptor beta chain was found in a study of T cell repertoires in cytomegalovirus infection. Across the study: Indications came from public TCR beta signatures; they pointed to CMV infection and to a matching HLA type. General study results and limits: Cumulative public TCR beta family frequency identified carriers of CMV plus the relevant HLA.

Ten or more counts support this clonotype. What it binds is not known. TCRdb fed the reads into MiXCR, producing one record per CDR3 protein. The sample consists of more than 85,000 distinct CDR3 sequences, under 25% of them appearing once. V lost 8 bases, J lost 1 base, and 16 bases stayed unmatched. The CDR3 has 18 amino acids. Germline loops: CDR1 SNHLY, CDR2 FYNNEI. Sequenced: CD8+ T cells from PBMCs. This TCR was recovered from a human donor in good health (CMV status not recorded). Some clones in this sample may be carry-over from other donors' samples. The chain carries TRBV2 and TRBJ2-7; TRBD1 matches 11 bases. DNA for the CDR3: TGTGCCAGCTCCCTGGGACAGGGGGACTATCGGCTTTCCTACGAGCAGTACTTC. Protein sequence: CASSLGQGDYRLSYEQYF.